This TCR beta chain was captured in a study of T cells in localized non-small cell lung cancer. Findings of the study overall: Greater T cell density in blood accompanied longer overall survival. Exceeding tumor, uninvolved adjacent lung had the highest T cell clonality.

In regard to this clone: The antigen is not known.

This CDR3 is built from 14 residues. V was clipped by 3 bases and J by 10 bases, with 13 bases between them. Per the germline V gene, CDR1 is LGHNT and CDR2 is FRNRAP. Clones were sequenced by immunoSEQ multiplex PCR, and TCRdb holds only the in-frame ones, with some missing. The sample yields more than 1,500 clones, around 40% seen once. The receptor was isolated from a woman aged 35-75 years with stage I lung adenocarcinoma. The source material was lung tumor tissue, sampled before any cancer treatment. This chain links TRBV12-5 with TRBJ1-6, with a tentative D call TRBD1 (5 bases). In nucleotides, the CDR3 is TGTGCTAGTGGTTTAGAAGGGGTAGGCTCACCCCTCCACTTT. Protein: CASGLEGVGSPLHF.